The 27 T cell receptor beta chains reported below all come from one sample, sequenced in a study of T cells in Graves' hyperthyroidism and ophthalmopathy. RNA transcripts provided the source from which TCR beta CDR3 regions were amplified. RT-PCR in the first round (using the HTBI primer set) targeted the TCR CDR3. TCRdb independently ran MiXCR on the multiplex PCR reads; one entry per CDR3 protein. This sample has 300,000 to 450,000 distinct CDR3 sequences; approximately 18% occur once, and the top ten carry around a third. The sequencing input was blood. The receptors originated from a woman aged 25 to 45 with Graves' hyperthyroidism that later progressed to Graves' ophthalmopathy.

This clonotype was counted at least ten times. The chain couples TRBV24-1 to TRBJ2-5; either TRBD1 or TRBD2 may supply D (6 bases each). The CDR3 runs 13 residues. Trimming shortened V by 3 bases and J by 4 bases, and 8 bases separated the two germline ends. CDR1 and CDR2 (germline): KGHDR, SFDVKD. Here the CDR3 DNA reads TGTGCCACCAGTGATCCGGGGGCAGAGACCCAGTACTTC. It is translated as CATSDPGAETQYF.

This clonotype was recorded at least ten times. The J gene is TRBJ1-2, the V gene TRBV29-1; D is undetermined. The CDR3 is 14 residues long. CDR1 and CDR2 from the germline V gene are SQVTM and ANQGSEA. V gave up 5 bases and J gave up 0 bases, with 13 bases separating them. This chain's CDR3 is CSVLPVPPNYGYTF. CDR3 bases: TGCAGCGTTCTACCCGTTCCCCCTAACTATGGCTACACCTTC.

This clonotype was seen a few times. The V and J genes are TRBV20-1 and TRBJ2-1, with TRBD1 as a possible D gene (5 bases). Trimming removed 3 bases at V and 8 bases at J, with 11 bases between. The CDR3 runs to 12 residues. Per the germline V gene, CDR1 is DFQATT and CDR2 is SNEGSKA (reference sequence). Here the CDR3 reads CSAREGADEQFF. The CDR3 DNA reads TGCAGTGCTAGGGAAGGGGCCGATGAGCAGTTCTTC.

Ten or more counts support this clonotype. The chain carries TRBV10-3 and TRBJ1-5; D gene ambiguous. CDR1 is ENHRY, CDR2 SYGVKD, per germline. The V end lost 2 bases, the J end lost 0 bases, and 11 bases lay between the germline ends. The CDR3 runs to 16 residues. The CDR3 region has the DNA TGTGCCATCAGTGAGACGGACGGGTATAGCAATCAGCCCCAGCATTTT. Translating it yields CAISETDGYSNQPQHF.

J is TRBJ2-4 and V is TRBV5-1, with 9 positions matching TRBD1. The germline gives CDR1 SGHRS, CDR2 YFSETQ. This CDR3 contains 14 residues. The V segment lost 0 bases and the J segment 6 bases; nucleotides outside the gene matches: 1. CDR3 nucleotide sequence: TGCGCCAGCAGCTTGGAGACAGGGGGAAACATTCAGTACTTC. Its translation: CASSLETGGNIQYF.

This clonotype was counted once. This clone may be a read error of a much larger clone one base away. V is TRBV27 and J is TRBJ2-3; no definite D call. The length of the CDR3 is 12 residues. Trimming removed 3 bases from V and 5 bases from J, with 6 bases in between. Germline assignment: CDR1 MNHEY and CDR2 SMNVEV (reference sequence). The CDR3: CASSFFLDTQYF. The CDR3 nucleotides read TGTGCCAGCAGTTTTTTCCTAGATACGCAGTATTTT.

J is TRBJ1-1 and V is TRBV7-8; TRBD1 aligns across 11 bases. The CDR3 consists of 16 residues. Germline values: CDR1 SGHVS, CDR2 FQNEAQ. V lost 2 bases and J lost 4; bases outside the gene matches: 6. DNA for the CDR3: TGTGCCAGCAGCTTACCACCAGGGACAGGGGGCACTGAAGCTTTCTTT. It translates to CASSLPPGTGGTEAFF.

The V and J genes are TRBV18 and TRBJ2-5; D unresolved. CDR3 size: 11 residues. Germline V gene data show CDR1 as KGHSH and CDR2 as LQKENI. V dropped 5 bases and J dropped 3 bases, with 4 bases sitting between them. CDR3 protein: CASSTEETQYF. Here the CDR3 DNA reads TGTGCCAGCTCAACTGAAGAGACCCAGTACTTC.

The sample holds a few counts of this clonotype. This rearrangement joins TRBV4-1 to TRBJ2-1; TRBD1 matches at 9 bases. The CDR3 contains 18 residues. The V segment lost 3 bases and the J segment 7 bases; nucleotides outside the gene matches: 16. In germline, CDR1 is MGHRA, CDR2 YSYEKL. This CDR3 reads CASSQIPSPGTGMNEQFF. CDR3 nucleotides: TGCGCCAGCAGCCAGATCCCCTCCCCCGGGACAGGGATGAATGAGCAGTTCTTC.

This clonotype was seen at least ten times. The chain couples TRBV6-1 to TRBJ2-3; D is possibly TRBD1 (6 bases). The length of the CDR3 is 13 residues. Trimming cost V 10 bases and J 4 bases, with 15 bases left between them. The germline V gene encodes CDR1 MNHNS and CDR2 SASEGT. CDR3 amino acids: CATDTGTADTQYF. Written as DNA, the CDR3 is TGTGCCACCGACACAGGGACCGCAGATACGCAGTATTTT.

Many counts were recorded for this clonotype. J is TRBJ2-1 and V is TRBV7-9; no clear D gene. CDR3 size: 15 residues. Trimming stripped 5 bases from V and 2 bases from J, with 13 bases between. Germline CDR1 is SEHNR and CDR2 is FQNEAQ (reference sequence). CDR3 coding DNA: TGTGCCAGCAGCGGTGGTCAGGATCCCTACAATGAGCAGTTCTTC. It specifies CASSGGQDPYNEQFF.

This clonotype was observed at least ten times. This sequence joins TRBV27 and TRBJ1-6; no reliable D call. The CDR3 has 17 amino acids. CDR1 is MNHEY, CDR2 SMNVEV, per germline (reference sequence). V shed 1 base and J shed 0 bases, with 10 bases lying between them. CDR3 DNA sequence: TGTGCCAGCAGTTTATACCCCAAGTCCTCCTATAATTCACCCCTCCACTTT. Protein: CASSLYPKSSYNSPLHF.

This clonotype was seen more than once but under ten times. This sequence joins TRBV28 and TRBJ2-2, with 10 bases that match TRBD1. CDR1 is MDHEN and CDR2 is SYDVKM in the germline V gene. With V trimmed by 11 bases and J by 3 bases, 6 bases remained unmatched. This CDR3 contains 14 residues. The CDR3 loop reads CASGQGVYTGELFF. For the CDR3, the DNA is TGTGCCTCCGGACAGGGGGTATACACCGGGGAGCTGTTTTTT. The variable domain in full, completed from reference TRBV28 and TRBJ2-2, reads DVKVTQSSRYLVKRTGEKVFLECVQDMDHENMFWYRQDPGLGLRLIYFSYDVKMKEKGDIPEGYSVSREKKERFSLILESASTNQTSMYLCASGQGVYTGELFFGEGSRLTVL.

This clonotype was counted many times. The chain is built from TRBV11-2 and TRBJ2-3; perhaps TRBD2 as D (7 bases). With 4 bases removed from V and 2 bases from J, the gap between germline ends came to 13 bases. Germline V gene data show CDR1 as SGHAT and CDR2 as FQNNGV. The CDR3 loop spans 15 amino acids. CDR3 sequence: CASSWGGLYTDTQYF. The CDR3 coding sequence is TGTGCCAGCAGCTGGGGGGGGCTTTACACAGATACGCAGTATTTT.

This clonotype appeared a few times. The J gene is TRBJ1-6, the V gene TRBV7-2; tentatively, D is TRBD1 (5 bases). The ends were cut back, 0 bases at V and 4 bases at J, with 13 bases in the middle. The germline V gene has CDR1 SGHTA and CDR2 FQGNSA. This CDR3 comprises 17 residues. The CDR3 region has the DNA TGTGCCAGCAGCTTAGCCCCAGGCGGGGCATATAATTCACCCCTCCACTTT. It encodes CASSLAPGGAYNSPLHF. Full variable domain (remainder filled in from reference TRBV7-2 and TRBJ1-6): GAGVSQSPSNKVTEKGKDVELRCDPISGHTALYWYRQSLGQGLEFLIYFQGNSAPDKSGLPSDRFSAERTGGSVSTLTIQRTQQEDSAVYLCASSLAPGGAYNSPLHFGNGTRLTVT.

About this clonotype itself: One end of the junction is discordant with germline, which a read error may explain. This sequence joins TRBV7-9 and TRBJ1-1; D remains ambiguous. There are 11 residues in the CDR3. CDR1 is SEHNR, CDR2 FQNEAQ, per germline (reference sequence). The chain's CDR3 is CASSMNTEASF. The DNA of the CDR3 is TGTGCCAGCAGCATGAACACTGAAGCTTCCTTT.

V is TRBV10-1 and J is TRBJ2-7; 11 bases align to TRBD2. Germline CDR1 WNHNN, CDR2 SYGVQD (reference sequence). V shed 8 bases, J shed 6 bases, and the junction held 12 bases outside the gene matches. There are 15 residues in the CDR3. As DNA, the CDR3 is TGCGCCAGCCCAGAACGTAGCGGGAGGGCCTCCGAGCAGTACTTC. Translation gives CASPERSGRASEQYF.

Many counts were recorded for this clonotype. The genes are TRBV12-3 or TRBV12-4 and TRBJ1-2, with 10 bases matching TRBD1. CDR3 length: 16 residues. J was trimmed by 3 bases and V by 1 base; bases with no gene match: 5. In nucleotides, the CDR3 is TGTGCCAGCAGTTTAGTGGGACAGGGGACTTACTATGGCTACACCTTC. Translation: CASSLVGQGTYYGYTF.

The chain combines TRBV2 with TRBJ2-5, with TRBD2 matching over 7 bases. The CDR3 extends over 15 amino acids. The germline V gene encodes CDR1 SNHLY and CDR2 FYNNEI. Trimming at V came to 7 bases and at J to 2 bases, leaving 10 bases not matched to a gene. The DNA for the CDR3 is TGTGCCAGCAATTCAAGCCCCGGGGGGCAAGAGACCCAGTACTTC. Its protein is CASNSSPGGQETQYF.

This clonotype was observed at least ten times. The chain joins TRBV20-1 to TRBJ2-5; D is ambiguous. The germline CDR1 and CDR2 sequences are DFQATT and SNEGSKA (reference sequence). The CDR3 covers 11 residues. Between the trimmed V and J ends, which lost 4 bases and 4 bases, there was a span of 7 bases. This chain's CDR3 is CSAILGETQYF. The CDR3 nucleotides are TGCAGTGCTATTCTAGGAGAGACCCAGTACTTC.

This chain links TRBV30 with TRBJ2-7; the D gene could be TRBD1 or TRBD2 (5 bases each). The CDR3 contains 13 residues. V lost 0 bases to trimming and J lost 4 bases, with 10 bases between them. Per germline, CDR1 GTSNPN and CDR2 SVGIG (reference sequence). CDR3 in amino acids: CAWSVLGEYEQYF. The DNA for the CDR3 is TGTGCCTGGAGTGTACTAGGGGAGTACGAGCAGTACTTC.

CDR3 residues: CASRRGTGGADTEAFF. CDR3 coding DNA: TGCGCCAGCAGGAGGGGGACAGGGGGCGCGGACACTGAAGCTTTCTTT. The chain is built from TRBV5-1 and TRBJ1-1; 12 bases map to TRBD1. The CDR3 sequence is 16 residues long. Germline V gives CDR1 SGHRS, CDR2 YFSETQ. With 5 bases clipped from V and 3 bases from J, the junction kept 8 bases outside the gene matches.

This clonotype was found many times. The chain combines TRBV12-3 or TRBV12-4 with TRBJ2-7; D is possibly TRBD2 (7 bases). Trimming left V 1 base short and J 0 bases short, with 10 bases between. This CDR3 comprises 15 residues. This CDR3 reads CASSLVRGGSYEQYF. In DNA form, the CDR3 reads TGTGCCAGCAGTTTAGTAAGGGGGGGCTCCTACGAGCAGTACTTC.

V gene TRBV15 combines with J gene TRBJ2-5; no reliable D call. Trimming shortened V by 7 bases and J by 5 bases, and 20 bases separated the two germline ends. This CDR3 spans 15 amino acids. From germline, CDR1 is LNHNV and CDR2 YYDKDF (reference sequence). Here the CDR3 reads CATKGSRFGLETQYF. The CDR3 nucleotides read TGTGCCACCAAAGGATCCCGTTTCGGTTTGGAGACCCAGTACTTC. Full variable domain (rest looked up from reference TRBV15 and TRBJ2-5): DAMVIQNPRYQVTQFGKPVTLSCSQTLNHNVMYWYQQKSSQAPKLLFHYYDKDFNNEADTPDNFQSRRPNTSFCFLDIRSPGLGDTAMYLCATKGSRFGLETQYFGPGTRLLVL.

V and J are TRBV5-1 and TRBJ2-5; 11 bases are a match to TRBD2. Germline V gives CDR1 SGHRS, CDR2 YFSETQ. With V trimmed by 2 bases and J by 5 bases, 11 bases remained unmatched. This CDR3 spans 17 amino acids. CDR3 loop: CASSLGTSGPRGETQYF. The CDR3 coding sequence is TGCGCCAGCAGCTTAGGGACTAGCGGACCCAGGGGGGAGACCCAGTACTTC. The full variable domain, its missing parts supplied by reference TRBV5-1 and TRBJ2-5, is KAGVTQTPRYLIKTRGQQVTLSCSPISGHRSVSWYQQTPGQGLQFLFEYFSETQRNKGNFPGRFSGRQFSNSRSEMNVSTLELGDSALYLCASSLGTSGPRGETQYFGPGTRLLVL.

This clonotype came up many times. The chain couples TRBV4-1 to TRBJ1-1, with D hard to call. V was cut by 8 bases and J by 1 base, with 14 bases left in between. Germline-derived CDR1 and CDR2 are MGHRA and YSYEKL. The CDR3 has 14 residues. CDR3 residues: CASRRTAANTEAFF. The CDR3 DNA reads TGCGCCAGCCGAAGGACCGCCGCGAACACTGAAGCTTTCTTT.

The V call is TRBV5-5, the J call TRBJ2-2; 8 nucleotides agree with TRBD1. The CDR3 spans 15 residues. CDR1 is SGHKS, CDR2 YYEKEE, per germline (reference sequence). V lost 4 bases to trimming and J lost 2 bases; unmatched junction nucleotides: 4. CDR3 DNA sequence: TGTGCCAGCAGCCAAGGACAGGGAAACACCGGGGAGCTGTTTTTT. Protein product: CASSQGQGNTGELFF.